The 6 T cell receptor beta chains presented below share a single source sample, sequenced in a study of HIV-infected children after antiretroviral therapy interruption. Unique molecular identifiers were included in an RNA-based 3' RACE TCR library. TCRdb re-called the 3' RACE reads through MiXCR, storing one row per CDR3 protein. The repertoire holds some 51,000 distinct CDR3 sequences, with around 4.5% as singletons. The sample's treatment: PENTA 11 planned treatment interruption arm or continuous ART arm. The sequencing used CD45RA+ CD4+ T cells from PBMCs, pooled from several time points, collected from a donor given antiretroviral therapy, either interrupted or continuous. Specified subset: naive CD4+ CD45RA+ CD45RO- T cells. The receptors were sampled from a pool of human donors with HIV.

This clonotype showed up many times. The chain employs TRBV28 and TRBJ2-7; TRBD1 agrees at 8 bases. Germline V gene sequence: CDR1 MDHEN, CDR2 SYDVKM. The J segment lost 1 base and the V segment lost 7 bases, leaving 12 bases of the junction unmatched. The CDR3 totals 16 residues. Here the CDR3 reads CASTKPTRDRSYEQYF. The CDR3 DNA is TGTGCCAGCACCAAACCGACCCGGGACAGGTCCTACGAGCAGTACTTC. The full variable domain, completed using reference TRBV28 and TRBJ2-7, is DVKVTQSSRYLVKRTGEKVFLECVQDMDHENMFWYRQDPGLGLRLIYFSYDVKMKEKGDIPEGYSVSREKKERFSLILESASTNQTSMYLCASTKPTRDRSYEQYFGPGTRLTVT.

In this sample, this clonotype turned up many times. This chain joins TRBV2 and TRBJ2-3; no firm D call. CDR1 is SNHLY and CDR2 is FYNNEI in the germline V gene. The length of the CDR3 is 14 residues. V gave up 5 bases and J gave up 2 bases, with 11 bases separating them. This CDR3 is CASSLGSFTDTQYF. The CDR3 DNA reads as TGTGCCAGCAGTCTAGGTTCCTTCACAGATACGCAGTATTTT.

This chain uses TRBV25-1 with TRBJ2-1; D may be TRBD2 (6 bases). Looked up from germline, CDR1 is MGHDK and CDR2 is SYGVNS. The V end lost 0 bases, the J end lost 10 bases, and 19 bases lay between the germline ends. The CDR3 sequence is 16 residues long. CDR3 amino acids: CASSEYAAGYSGEQFF. For the CDR3, the DNA is TGTGCCAGCAGTGAATATGCGGCAGGGTATAGCGGCGAGCAGTTCTTC.

This clonotype occurred a few times. Relative to the germline gene, one junction end is altered; a read error may explain this. In DNA form, the CDR3 reads TGTGCCAGCTCCCCACGTGGGCCAGATAGCAATCAGCCCCAGCATTTT. Protein: CASSPRGPDSNQPQHF. The rearrangement uses TRBV18 and TRBJ1-5, with D unresolved. CDR1 and CDR2 (germline): KGHSH, LQKENI. The CDR3 has 16 residues.

This clonotype was counted at least ten times. The chain uses TRBV29-1 and TRBJ1-1; 11 bases align to TRBD1. CDR3 length: 15 residues. Per the germline V gene, CDR1 is SQVTM and CDR2 is ANQGSEA. Trimming took 6 bases from V and 1 from J; bases not matched to a gene: 7. CDR3 loop: CSVAGTGGPNTEAFF. The CDR3 DNA follows: TGCAGCGTCGCCGGGACAGGGGGTCCGAACACTGAAGCTTTCTTT. The whole variable domain, remainder taken from reference TRBV29-1 and TRBJ1-1, is SAVISQKPSRDICQRGTSLTIQCQVDSQVTMMFWYRQQPGQSLTLIATANQGSEATYESGFVIDKFPISRPNLTFSTLTVSNMSPEDSSIYLCSVAGTGGPNTEAFFGQGTRLTVV.

The rearrangement links TRBV28 to TRBJ1-1; 10 nucleotides agree with TRBD1. The V gene's germline CDR1 is MDHEN and CDR2 SYDVKM. The J segment lost 12 bases and the V segment lost 3 bases, leaving 10 bases of the junction unmatched. This CDR3 is built from 14 residues. CDR3 residues: CASSFVVGQGLSFF. The CDR3 nucleotides read TGTGCCAGCAGTTTCGTTGTGGGACAGGGGCTGTCTTTCTTT.